The source of this TCR beta chain is a study of T cells in Graves' hyperthyroidism and ophthalmopathy. Amplified TCR beta CDR3 regions derived from RNA transcripts. Primed by the HTBI set, a first-round RT-PCR was run on the TCR CDR3. From the multiplex PCR reads, TCRdb called clonotypes with MiXCR, one entry per CDR3 protein. The sample contains about 610,000 distinct CDR3 sequences, around 45% of which appear only once. Germline CDR1 reads LNHNV; CDR2 reads YYDKDF (reference sequence). The V gene lost 5 bases and the J gene lost 6 bases, with 13 bases spanning the gap. There are 13 residues in the CDR3. For Graves' hyperthyroidism to be stable, ophthalmopathy could not progress within 18 months. Diagnoses rested on clinical symptoms, serum thyroxine and TRAb, thyroid ultrasound and orbital computed tomography. This clonotype was detected ten times or more. Its antigen is still unknown. Study conclusions and caveats: Ophthalmopathy could be told apart from stable hyperthyroidism with a 13 V-J model.

This receptor was obtained from a woman aged 18-29 years with Graves' hyperthyroidism. This sequence joins TRBV15 and TRBJ1-2, with D hard to call. The sample was peripheral blood or thyroid tissue (not recorded which). The CDR3 here is CATSPPASNGYTF. CDR3 bases: TGTGCCACCAGCCCTCCAGCGTCGAATGGCTACACCTTC. Filled out from reference TRBV15 and TRBJ1-2, the complete variable domain reads DAMVIQNPRYQVTQFGKPVTLSCSQTLNHNVMYWYQQKSSQAPKLLFHYYDKDFNNEADTPDNFQSRRPNTSFCFLDIRSPGLGDTAMYLCATSPPASNGYTFGSGTRLTVV.